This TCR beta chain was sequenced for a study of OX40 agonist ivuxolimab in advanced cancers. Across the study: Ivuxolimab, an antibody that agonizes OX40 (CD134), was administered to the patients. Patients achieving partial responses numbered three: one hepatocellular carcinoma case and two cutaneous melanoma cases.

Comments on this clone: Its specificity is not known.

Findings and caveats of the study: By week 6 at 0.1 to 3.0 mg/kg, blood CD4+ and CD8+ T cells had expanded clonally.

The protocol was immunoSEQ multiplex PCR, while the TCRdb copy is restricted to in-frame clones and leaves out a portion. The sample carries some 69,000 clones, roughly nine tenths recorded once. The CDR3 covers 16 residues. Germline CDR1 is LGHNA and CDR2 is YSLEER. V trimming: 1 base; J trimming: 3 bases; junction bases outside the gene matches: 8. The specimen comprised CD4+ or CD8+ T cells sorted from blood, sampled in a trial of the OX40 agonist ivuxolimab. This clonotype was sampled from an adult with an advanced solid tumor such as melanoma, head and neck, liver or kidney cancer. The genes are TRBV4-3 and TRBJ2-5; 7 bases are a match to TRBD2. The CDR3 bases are TGCGCCAGCAGCCAAGGTCTAGGTCTAGCGGAAGAGACCCAGTACTTC. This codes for CASSQGLGLAEETQYF.